These 15 T cell receptor beta chains came from one sample sequenced in a study of T cells in Graves' hyperthyroidism and ophthalmopathy. TCR beta CDR3 sequences were amplified from RNA transcripts. Carried out on the TCR CDR3, a first-round RT-PCR used the HTBI primer set. One entry per CDR3 protein results from TCRdb running MiXCR on the multiplex PCR reads. The profile shows about 360,000 distinct CDR3 sequences, approximately 14% of them singletons. The material sequenced was blood. These receptors originate from a woman younger than 35 with Graves' hyperthyroidism that later progressed to Graves' ophthalmopathy.

This clonotype was picked up a small number of times. The DNA for the CDR3 is TGTGCCAGCAGTTTAATAGGTTCACCCCTCCACTTT. Translation: CASSLIGSPLHF. V and J are TRBV27 and TRBJ1-6; D remains ambiguous. V was pared by 2 bases and J by 9 bases, with 5 bases between. This CDR3 contains 12 residues. Per the germline V gene, CDR1 is MNHEY and CDR2 is SMNVEV (reference sequence).

This clonotype was found many times. The V gene is TRBV11-2, the J gene TRBJ1-2; TRBD1 matches at 7 bases. V shed 5 bases and J 6 bases; nucleotides not matched to a gene: 9. Germline V CDR1 and CDR2: SGHAT, FQNNGV. The CDR3 loop spans 14 amino acids. This CDR3 reads CASSALTGTHGYTF. The DNA for the CDR3 is TGTGCCAGCAGCGCCTTGACAGGGACGCATGGCTACACCTTC.

This clonotype was seen repeatedly, ten times or more. The rearrangement links TRBV30 to TRBJ2-7; TRBD1 matches at 8 bases. The junction had 9 bases not matched to a gene; V was cut back by 1 base and J by 4 bases. There are 15 residues in the CDR3. The V gene's germline CDR1 is GTSNPN and CDR2 SVGIG (reference sequence). The CDR3 DNA sequence: TGTGCCTGGAGTGGGCAGGGGGCTGGGTTTTACGAGCAGTACTTC. Its protein product is CAWSGQGAGFYEQYF.

This clonotype was detected many times. The V call is TRBV6-1, the J call TRBJ2-7, with 7 bases aligning to TRBD1. The CDR3 covers 15 residues. V dropped 5 bases and J dropped 0; count of bases not matched to a gene: 7. The germline V gene encodes CDR1 MNHNS and CDR2 SASEGT. The CDR3 here is CASSKGAGPSYEQYF. CDR3 DNA sequence: TGTGCCAGCAGTAAGGGGGCAGGGCCCTCCTACGAGCAGTACTTC.

This chain joins TRBV3-1 and TRBJ1-6; 8 bases are a match to TRBD1. The V and J ends lost 4 bases and 7 bases, in that order; junction bases with no gene match: 6. In germline, CDR1 is LGHDT, CDR2 YNNKEL (reference sequence). The CDR3 totals 15 residues. The CDR3 protein is CASSLATGVNSPLHF. CDR3 bases: TGTGCCAGCAGCCTGGCGACAGGGGTCAATTCACCCCTCCACTTT. The full variable domain, with the rest looked up from reference TRBV3-1 and TRBJ1-6, is DTAVSQTPKYLVTQMGNDKSIKCEQNLGHDTMYWYKQDSKKFLKIMFSYNNKELIINETVPNRFSPKSPDKAHLNLHINSLELGDSAVYFCASSLATGVNSPLHFGNGTRLTVT.

The rearrangement links TRBV4-2 to TRBJ1-4; D is uncertain. Between the trimmed V and J ends, which lost 2 bases and 8 bases, there was a span of 15 bases. This CDR3 has 15 residues. Germline CDR1 LGHNA, CDR2 YNFKEQ. CDR3 residues: CASSQPRVRWEKLFF. The DNA for the CDR3 is TGTGCCAGCAGCCAACCTCGAGTGAGATGGGAAAAACTGTTTTTT.

The table lists this clonotype with a count of one. Possible read error: a much larger clone is one base away. The chain links TRBV7-6 to TRBJ2-1; TRBD2 aligns across 9 bases. The CDR3 covers 16 residues. CDR1 and CDR2 (germline): SGHVS, FNYEAQ. V gave up 5 bases and J gave up 8 bases; unmatched junction bases: 13. CDR3 DNA sequence: TGTGCCAGCAGCGAAACCGGGATTAGCGGGAGCGATGAGCAGTTCTTC. Translation: CASSETGISGSDEQFF.

This clonotype was counted at least ten times. The chain links TRBV11-2 to TRBJ2-1, with a weak D call TRBD2 (5 bases). Trimming took 2 bases from V and 8 from J, leaving 13 bases between them. This CDR3 has 14 residues. Germline values: CDR1 SGHAT, CDR2 FQNNGV. CDR3 residues: CASSLLGRLDEQFF. CDR3 in DNA: TGTGCCAGCAGCTTATTGGGGAGACTGGATGAGCAGTTCTTC.

This clonotype occurred a few times. The CDR3 coding sequence is TGCAGTGCTAGAGATAGGGCTAGCGGGAGCTACAATGAGCAGTTCTTC. This sequence encodes CSARDRASGSYNEQFF. The chain couples TRBV20-1 to TRBJ2-1, with 10 nucleotides matching TRBD2. The J segment lost 3 bases and the V segment lost 0 bases, leaving 5 bases of the junction unmatched. CDR3 length: 16 residues. Germline assignment: CDR1 DFQATT and CDR2 SNEGSKA (reference sequence).

This clonotype was seen repeatedly, ten times or more. The V and J genes are TRBV20-1 and TRBJ1-1; tentatively, D is TRBD1 (5 bases). V lost 5 bases to trimming and J lost 4 bases, with 14 bases between them. Germline CDR1 DFQATT, CDR2 SNEGSKA (reference sequence). This CDR3 has 13 amino acids. The CDR3 reads CSAGAGASTEAFF. The DNA of the CDR3 is TGCAGTGCTGGCGCCGGGGCGAGCACTGAAGCTTTCTTT.

This chain uses TRBV28 with TRBJ2-2, with 7 bases lining up with TRBD2. V lost 6 bases, J lost 7 bases, and 14 bases stayed unmatched. The germline V gene encodes CDR1 MDHEN and CDR2 SYDVKM. The CDR3 has 16 residues. CDR3 protein: CASSPSTGGPFGELFF. The CDR3 nucleotides are TGTGCCAGCAGCCCCTCCACGGGAGGCCCGTTCGGGGAGCTGTTTTTT.

About this clonotype: One base away lies a much larger clone, so this may be a sequencing read error. This chain connects TRBV24-1 to TRBJ2-5, with a tentative D call TRBD1 (5 bases). Germline loops: CDR1 KGHDR, CDR2 SFDVKD. Trimming took off 6 bases at V and 1 base at J, with 17 bases between the two ends. This CDR3 is built from 16 residues. The CDR3 here is CATSPRRHGAQETQYF. Here the CDR3 DNA reads TGTGCCACCAGTCCCCGGCGGCATGGGGCCCAAGAGACCCAGTACTTC.

This clonotype was seen a few times. V gene TRBV5-5 combines with J gene TRBJ1-4; 10 bases match TRBD1. The germline V gene has CDR1 SGHKS and CDR2 YYEKEE (reference sequence). The CDR3 totals 17 residues. Germline trimming cut 1 base from V and 6 bases from J; bases unmatched to any gene: 9. The CDR3 is CASSLSGTGERDEKLFF. DNA for the CDR3: TGTGCCAGCAGCTTGTCCGGGACAGGGGAGAGGGATGAAAAACTGTTTTTT.

This clonotype was counted many times. This chain links TRBV6-2 or TRBV6-3 with TRBJ2-5, with D perhaps matching TRBD1 (6 bases). Germline CDR1 and CDR2: MNHEY and SVGEGT. There are 13 residues in the CDR3. V was pared by 8 bases and J by 0 bases, with 10 bases between. The DNA for the CDR3 is TGTGCCAGCGAGAGGGGGTACCAAGAGACCCAGTACTTC. Its protein is CASERGYQETQYF.

On this clonotype: A read error is possible here, since a much larger clone lies one base away. V and J are TRBV11-2 and TRBJ2-5, with 12 bases that match TRBD2. Trimming at V came to 5 bases and at J to 1 base, leaving 5 bases not matched to a gene. From germline, CDR1 is SGHAT and CDR2 FQNNGV. This CDR3 spans 16 amino acids. CDR3 protein: CASSPGLAGPQETQYF. CDR3 in DNA: TGTGCCAGCAGCCCGGGACTAGCGGGCCCCCAAGAGACCCAGTACTTC. The whole variable domain, filled in from reference TRBV11-2 and TRBJ2-5, reads EAGVAQSPRYKIIEKRQSVAFWCNPISGHATLYWYQQILGQGPKLLIQFQNNGVVDDSQLPKDRFSAERLKGVDSTLKIQPAKLEDSAVYLCASSPGLAGPQETQYFGPGTRLLVL.